This section outlines one TCR beta chain sequence together with its context. The sample comes from a study of blood T cells in healthy people across ages. Study-level information: With template switching, about one barcoded beta molecule was captured per two T cells.

Then a second PCR, running roughly 7 to 11 cycles, was carried out with a sample-barcoded 5' primer and a J-beta primer mix. Unique molecular identifiers of 12 random nucleotides labeled each cDNA. TCRdb reprocessed the 5' RACE reads with MiXCR, giving one entry per CDR3 protein. The table includes hundreds of thousands of distinct CDR3 sequences, about 48% detected once. Sample: blood. The TCR originated in a man at least 80 years old in good health.

DNA of the CDR3: TGCAGTGCTACAGGGGCCGATACGCAGTATTTT. Residues: CSATGADTQYF. This chain joins TRBV20-1 and TRBJ2-3, with D possibly TRBD1 on 6 matching bases. The CDR3 is 11 residues long. Germline V gene lookup returns CDR1 DFQATT and CDR2 SNEGSKA (reference sequence). Between the trimmed V and J ends, which lost 4 bases and 6 bases, there was a span of 8 bases.